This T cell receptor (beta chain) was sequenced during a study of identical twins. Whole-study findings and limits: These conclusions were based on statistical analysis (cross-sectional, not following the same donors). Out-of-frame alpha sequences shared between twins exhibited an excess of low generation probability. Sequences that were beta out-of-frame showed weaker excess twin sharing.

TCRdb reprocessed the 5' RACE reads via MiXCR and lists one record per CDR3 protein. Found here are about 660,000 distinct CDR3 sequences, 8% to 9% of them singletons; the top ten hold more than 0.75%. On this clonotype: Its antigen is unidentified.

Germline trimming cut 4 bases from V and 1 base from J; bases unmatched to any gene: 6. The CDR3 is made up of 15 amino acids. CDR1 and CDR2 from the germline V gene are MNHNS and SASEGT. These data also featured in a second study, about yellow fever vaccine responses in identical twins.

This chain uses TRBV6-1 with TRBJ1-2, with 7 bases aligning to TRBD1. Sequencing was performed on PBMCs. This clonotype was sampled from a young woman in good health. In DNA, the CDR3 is TGTGCCAGCAGTGGTTCTCAGGGGGGTAACTATGGCTACACCTTC. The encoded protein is CASSGSQGGNYGYTF.